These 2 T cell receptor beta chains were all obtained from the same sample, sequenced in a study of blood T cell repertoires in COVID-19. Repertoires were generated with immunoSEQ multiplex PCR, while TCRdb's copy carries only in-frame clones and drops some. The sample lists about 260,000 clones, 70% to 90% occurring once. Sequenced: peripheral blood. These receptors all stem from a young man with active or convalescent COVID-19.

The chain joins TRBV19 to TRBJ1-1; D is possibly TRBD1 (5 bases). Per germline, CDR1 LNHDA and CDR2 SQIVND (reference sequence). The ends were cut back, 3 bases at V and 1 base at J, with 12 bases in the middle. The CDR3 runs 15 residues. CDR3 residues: CASSIGGLGNTEAFF. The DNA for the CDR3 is TGTGCCAGTAGTATTGGGGGGTTGGGGAACACTGAAGCTTTCTTT.

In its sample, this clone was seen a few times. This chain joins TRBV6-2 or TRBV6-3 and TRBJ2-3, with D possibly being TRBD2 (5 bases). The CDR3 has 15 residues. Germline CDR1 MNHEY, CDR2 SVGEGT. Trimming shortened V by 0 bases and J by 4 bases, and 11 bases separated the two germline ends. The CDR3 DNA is TGTGCCAGCAGTTACTCGCTAGCAGCCGCAGATACGCAGTATTTT. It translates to CASSYSLAAADTQYF.